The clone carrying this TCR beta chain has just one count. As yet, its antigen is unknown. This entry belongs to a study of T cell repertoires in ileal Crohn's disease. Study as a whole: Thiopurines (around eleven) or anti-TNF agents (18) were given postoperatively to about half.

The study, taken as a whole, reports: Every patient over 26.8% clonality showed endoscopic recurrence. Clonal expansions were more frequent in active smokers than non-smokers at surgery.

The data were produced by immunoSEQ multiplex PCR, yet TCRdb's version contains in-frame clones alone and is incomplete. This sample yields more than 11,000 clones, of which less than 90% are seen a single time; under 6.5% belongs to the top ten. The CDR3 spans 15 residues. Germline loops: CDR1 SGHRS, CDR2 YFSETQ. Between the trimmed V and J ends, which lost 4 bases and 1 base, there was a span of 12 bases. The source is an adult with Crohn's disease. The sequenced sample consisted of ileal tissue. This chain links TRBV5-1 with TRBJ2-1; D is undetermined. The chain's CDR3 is CASSPIAWSYNEQFF. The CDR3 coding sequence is TGCGCCAGCAGCCCTATCGCATGGTCCTACAATGAGCAGTTCTTC.